The subject of this entry is one T cell receptor (beta chain). Antigen specificity is unknown. The record originates from a study of T cells expressing NK-cell markers. Study-level information: It was sorted CD3+CD56-NKG2C+, CD3+CD56+NKG2C- and CD3+CD56+NKG2C+ T cells that provided the TCR beta repertoires. Study-level points and caveats: Unclear, still, was the HCMV specificity of the expanded NKG2C+ T cell clones.

There are 15 residues in the CDR3. Germline V lookup: CDR1 SGHRS, CDR2 YFSETQ. A 5'RACE template switching approach incorporating UMIs was used to make TCR beta cDNA. One entry per CDR3 protein, without DNA, is what TCRdb gives after re-calling the 5' RACE reads. The sample has 350,000 to 400,000 distinct CDR3 sequences, and its top ten clones hold around a tenth. The sequencing input was blood T cells: a sorted CD56 or NKG2C T cell subset, CD4+ or CD8+ T cells, or bulk PBMC T cells (not recorded which). The receptor's source is a woman aged 45-65 years in good health. The V and J genes are TRBV5-1 and TRBJ2-2; the TCRdb call, TRBD1, lacks DNA for checking. Here the CDR3 reads CASRNGGTNTGELFF.